Following are 9 T cell receptor beta chains from one sample sequenced in a study of blood T cell repertoires in COVID-19. Using immunoSEQ multiplex PCR, the repertoire was profiled, and TCRdb retains in-frame clones only, with some absent. In the table there are about 410,000 clones, roughly 85% of which are singletons. Input material: peripheral blood. These receptors all come from a woman aged 30 to 39 with active or convalescent COVID-19.

The V call is TRBV27, the J call TRBJ1-1; no reliable D call. Germline V gene data show CDR1 as MNHEY and CDR2 as SMNVEV (reference sequence). The CDR3 is made up of 13 amino acids. V lost 1 base and J 1 base, leaving 4 bases between the germline ends. The CDR3 loop is CASSLLQNTEAFF. The CDR3 nucleotides read TGTGCCAGCAGTTTATTACAGAACACTGAAGCTTTCTTT.

The V call is TRBV2, the J call TRBJ1-6, with a weak D call TRBD1 (6 bases). The V gene lost 6 bases and the J gene lost 7 bases, with 16 bases spanning the gap. The CDR3 spans 15 residues. Germline loops: CDR1 SNHLY, CDR2 FYNNEI. The DNA for the CDR3 is TGTGCCAGCAGCCCTACAGGGAATCGGAATTCACCCCTCCACTTT. Its translation is CASSPTGNRNSPLHF.

The V gene is TRBV5-1, the J gene TRBJ1-2; 9 bases align to TRBD1. CDR1 is SGHRS, CDR2 YFSETQ, per germline. This CDR3 comprises 14 residues. Trimming took 4 bases from V and 6 from J; bases not matched to a gene: 7. The CDR3 nucleotides are TGCGCCAGCAGCCCGGACAGGGGCATTAATGGCTACACCTTC. Its protein product is CASSPDRGINGYTF.

This chain joins TRBV29-1 and TRBJ1-2, with TRBD1 identical over 8 bases. The length of the CDR3 is 12 residues. Germline V gene lookup returns CDR1 SQVTM and CDR2 ANQGSEA. The V gene end was trimmed by 6 bases and the J gene end by 4 bases; junction bases not matched to a gene: 4. DNA of the CDR3: TGCAGCGTAGGGGACAGGAGCTATGGCTACACCTTC. Translated, it gives CSVGDRSYGYTF.

This clone was picked up a small number of times. The V and J genes are TRBV3-1 (or the pseudogene TRBV3-2) and TRBJ2-7; TRBD1 aligns across 11 bases. Looked up from germline, CDR1 is LGHDT and CDR2 is YNNKEL (reference sequence). V was clipped by 4 bases and J by 4 bases; unmatched bases: 9. CDR3 length: 16 amino acids. CDR3 nucleotide sequence: TGTGCCAGCAGCCCATCCGGGACAGGGGGTTTTTACGAGCAGTACTTC. Residues: CASSPSGTGGFYEQYF.

J is TRBJ1-2 and V is TRBV6-1, with a tentative D call TRBD1 (5 bases). This CDR3 is 14 amino acids long. Looked up from germline, CDR1 is MNHNS and CDR2 is SASEGT. The V end was cut by 0 bases, the J end by 3 bases, with 8 bases between. The CDR3 protein is CASSEATAYYGYTF. DNA for the CDR3: TGTGCCAGCAGTGAAGCGACAGCCTACTATGGCTACACCTTC.

The J gene is TRBJ2-7, the V gene TRBV18, with 8 bases aligning to TRBD1. CDR1 KGHSH and CDR2 LQKENI come from the germline V gene. J gave up 7 bases and V 5 bases, and 10 bases lay outside the gene matches. This CDR3 has 14 amino acids. CDR3 nucleotide sequence: TGTGCCAGCTCAGAACGGCAGGGGGCAAGGGAGCAGTACTTC. It translates to CASSERQGAREQYF. Full variable domain (remainder filled in from reference TRBV18 and TRBJ2-7): NAGVMQNPRHLVRRRGQEARLRCSPMKGHSHVYWYRQLPEEGLKFMVYLQKENIIDESGMPKERFSAEFPKEGPSILRIQQVVRGDSAAYFCASSERQGAREQYFGPGTRLTVT.

CDR3: CASSAVGGTTYEQYF. In nucleotides, the CDR3 is TGTGCCAGCAGCGCCGTAGGAGGGACTACCTACGAGCAGTACTTC. The chain is built from TRBV9 and TRBJ2-7, with 7 bases that match TRBD2. The V segment lost 3 bases and the J segment 2 bases; nucleotides outside the gene matches: 8. In germline, CDR1 is SGDLS, CDR2 YYNGEE. The CDR3 contains 15 residues.

The CDR3 nucleotides read TGTGCCAGCAGCCCCTCCGACGGGGACTATAATTCACCCCTCCACTTT. Its translation: CASSPSDGDYNSPLHF. The rearrangement joins TRBV7-9 to TRBJ1-6; no clear D. The CDR3 is made up of 16 amino acids. Germline-derived CDR1 and CDR2 are SEHNR and FQNEAQ (reference sequence). V was cut by 5 bases and J by 3 bases, with 14 bases left in between.